The 18 T cell receptor beta chains in this list originate from one sample, sequenced in a study of human T cells and chemical hapten exposure. MiXCR, run by TCRdb on the RACE reads, gives a single entry per CDR3 protein. The table lists 180,000 or so distinct CDR3 sequences, roughly 15% of them singletons. Sample time point: patch test 1, 2 weeks after DPC sensitization. Specified treatment: therapeutic diphenylcyclopropenone sensitization with weekly scalp DPC. Sequenced here: whole blood, sampled in connection with sensitization to the hapten diphenylcyclopropenone (DPC). These TCRs come from a woman aged 25-40 years with alopecia areata. Some clones in this sample may be carry-over from other donors' samples.

This clonotype was counted at least ten times. This chain joins TRBV6-6 and TRBJ2-6; TRBD1 or TRBD2 may be the D gene (5 bases each). The germline CDR1 and CDR2 sequences are MNHNY and SVGAGI (reference sequence). V lost 2 bases to trimming and J lost 2 bases, with 10 bases between them. The CDR3 totals 16 residues. CDR3 loop: CASSYGTGAGANVLTF. CDR3 DNA sequence: TGTGCCAGCAGTTACGGGACGGGCGCTGGGGCCAACGTCCTGACTTTC.

This clonotype was observed a handful of times. V gene TRBV27 combines with J gene TRBJ2-3, with 16 bases lining up with TRBD2. Germline CDR1 and CDR2: MNHEY and SMNVEV (reference sequence). CDR3 length: 17 residues. After removal of 10 bases from V and 1 base from J, the junction contained 8 bases not matched to a gene. CDR3 sequence reads: CATGLAGGHFGTDTQYF. For the CDR3, the DNA is TGTGCCACGGGACTAGCGGGGGGGCATTTCGGCACAGATACGCAGTATTTT.

This clonotype was counted only a few times. The CDR3 DNA follows: TGCAGCGTTGACGGGGGATTAGGACTGGCTAAAGGCTACACCTTC. It yields the protein CSVDGGLGLAKGYTF. V and J are TRBV29-1 and TRBJ1-2; D is possibly TRBD1 (5 bases). Trimming took 3 bases from V and 8 from J, leaving 22 bases between them. This CDR3 contains 15 residues. The V gene's germline CDR1 is SQVTM and CDR2 ANQGSEA.

J is TRBJ2-5 and V is TRBV29-1; 12 bases map to TRBD1. Germline CDR1 reads SQVTM; CDR2 reads ANQGSEA. The CDR3 contains 14 residues. J was trimmed by 4 bases and V by 6 bases; bases with no gene match: 6. For the CDR3, the DNA is TGCAGCGTGGCAGGGACAGGGGGCGCAGAGACCCAGTACTTC. Amino acid sequence: CSVAGTGGAETQYF. Drawing the rest from reference TRBV29-1 and TRBJ2-5, the complete variable domain is SAVISQKPSRDICQRGTSLTIQCQVDSQVTMMFWYRQQPGQSLTLIATANQGSEATYESGFVIDKFPISRPNLTFSTLTVSNMSPEDSSIYLCSVAGTGGAETQYFGPGTRLLVL.

This clonotype was seen ten or more times. This chain connects TRBV7-2 to TRBJ1-2; D gene uncertain. The CDR3 totals 17 residues. The V end lost 5 bases, the J end lost 4 bases, and 23 bases lay between the germline ends. CDR1 is SGHTA, CDR2 FQGNSA, per germline. CDR3 nucleotide sequence: TGTGCCAGCAGCCCCCCCCAACCGCTAGTAGCCCGCTATGGCTACACCTTC. This encodes CASSPPQPLVARYGYTF.

V gene TRBV3-1 combines with J gene TRBJ1-1; possible D gene TRBD1, 5 bases. With 1 base removed from V and 7 bases from J, the gap between germline ends came to 16 bases. The germline V gene encodes CDR1 LGHDT and CDR2 YNNKEL (reference sequence). The CDR3 consists of 15 residues. CDR3 sequence reads: CASSQGFGAIGEAFF. Written as DNA, the CDR3 is TGTGCCAGCAGCCAAGGGTTCGGGGCTATCGGTGAAGCTTTCTTT.

This clonotype has a count of ten or more. The gene calls are TRBV9 and TRBJ1-6; maybe TRBD1 (5 bases). CDR1 SGDLS and CDR2 YYNGEE come from the germline V gene. V shed 0 bases and J shed 7 bases, with 11 bases lying between them. This CDR3 spans 15 amino acids. The CDR3 region has the DNA TGTGCCAGCAGCGTAGAGGCAGGGAGGAATTCACCCCTCCACTTT. This encodes CASSVEAGRNSPLHF.

V is TRBV12-3 or TRBV12-4 and J is TRBJ2-2; weak D call: TRBD2 (5 bases). V was pared by 3 bases and J by 6 bases, with 11 bases between. This CDR3 contains 14 residues. CDR3 DNA: TGTGCCAGCAGTTTCCTTGTGGGAGCCGGGGAGCTGTTTTTT. Protein product: CASSFLVGAGELFF.

This clonotype was recorded many times. The rearrangement uses TRBV20-1 and TRBJ2-2; D is undetermined. Germline V gene sequence: CDR1 DFQATT, CDR2 SNEGSKA (reference sequence). V was pared by 3 bases and J by 6 bases, with 8 bases between. CDR3 size: 12 residues. The CDR3 loop is CSARASAGELFF. The CDR3, as DNA: TGCAGTGCTAGGGCTAGTGCCGGGGAGCTGTTTTTT.

The J gene is TRBJ1-3, the V gene TRBV12-3 or TRBV12-4; 8 nucleotides align to TRBD1. V was clipped by 3 bases and J by 0 bases; unmatched bases: 4. The CDR3 spans 16 residues. The CDR3 sequence: CASSFGTGNSGNTIYF. The CDR3 DNA reads TGTGCCAGCAGTTTTGGGACAGGAAACTCTGGAAACACCATATATTTT.

This clonotype came up many times. This chain links TRBV6-4 with TRBJ2-3; the match to TRBD2 covers 8 bases. In germline, CDR1 is MRHNA, CDR2 SNTAGT. The V and J ends lost 6 bases and 0 bases, in that order; junction bases with no gene match: 5. The CDR3 is 15 residues long. CDR3 protein: CASRELAGSTDTQYF. CDR3 nucleotide sequence: TGTGCCAGCAGAGAGCTAGCGGGTAGCACAGATACGCAGTATTTT.

This clonotype was seen more than once but under ten times. The chain joins TRBV5-4 to TRBJ2-7, with 10 nucleotides matching TRBD2. Germline CDR1 and CDR2: SGHNT and YYREEE (reference sequence). J was trimmed by 1 base and V by 4 bases; bases with no gene match: 11. This CDR3 comprises 17 residues. CDR3 residues: CASSPLGAAGGSYEQYF. CDR3 DNA sequence: TGTGCCAGCAGCCCGTTGGGAGCAGCGGGAGGGTCCTACGAGCAGTACTTC.

In its sample, this clonotype was seen many times. The J gene is TRBJ1-2, the V gene TRBV6-5; 9 positions agree with TRBD1. V shed 6 bases, J shed 8 bases, and the junction held 16 bases outside the gene matches. From germline, CDR1 is MNHEY and CDR2 SVGAGI. The CDR3 covers 16 residues. DNA for the CDR3: TGTGCCAGCAGCCAACAACCGGGACAGGGCCTAAAGGGCTACACCTTC. Translating gives CASSQQPGQGLKGYTF.

This clonotype was recorded many times. The chain couples TRBV7-9 to TRBJ1-2; the match to TRBD1 covers 9 bases. Trimming cost V 3 bases and J 6 bases; bases outside gene matches: 8. Germline assignment: CDR1 SEHNR and CDR2 FQNEAQ (reference sequence). This CDR3 has 15 residues. The CDR3 loop reads CASSLTGTGINGYTF. The CDR3 nucleotides read TGTGCCAGCAGCTTGACCGGGACAGGGATAAATGGCTACACCTTC. Full variable domain (remainder filled in from reference TRBV7-9 and TRBJ1-2): DTGVSQNPRHKITKRGQNVTFRCDPISEHNRLYWYRQTLGQGPEFLTYFQNEAQLEKSRLLSDRFSAERPKGSFSTLEIQRTEQGDSAMYLCASSLTGTGINGYTFGSGTRLTVV.

The gene calls are TRBV2 and TRBJ2-1; D call uncertain. Trimming pared 7 bases from V and 9 bases from J, leaving 4 bases between. Germline V CDR1 and CDR2: SNHLY, FYNNEI. The CDR3 totals 9 residues. The CDR3 nucleotides are TGTGCCAGCAAGCTTGAGCAGTTCTTC. It specifies CASKLEQFF. Looking up the rest from reference TRBV2 and TRBJ2-1 gives the full variable domain: EPEVTQTPSHQVTQMGQEVILRCVPISNHLYFYWYRQILGQKVEFLVSFYNNEISEKSEIFDDQFSVERPDGSNFTLKIRSTKLEDSAMYFCASKLEQFFGPGTRLTVL.

The chain combines TRBV6-5 with TRBJ1-4, with a weak D call TRBD1 (6 bases). Trimming stripped 7 bases from V and 8 bases from J, with 20 bases between. The CDR3 loop spans 15 amino acids. Per germline, CDR1 MNHEY and CDR2 SVGAGI. CDR3 nucleotide sequence: TGTGCCAGCACACAGGGTTATCCGAATGGGGAAAAACTGTTTTTT. It yields the protein CASTQGYPNGEKLFF.

The chain links TRBV28 to TRBJ2-3; 9 bases are a match to TRBD1. Germline-derived CDR1 and CDR2 are MDHEN and SYDVKM. This CDR3 contains 15 residues. Trimming took 4 bases from V and 6 from J; bases not matched to a gene: 8. Here the CDR3 DNA reads TGTGCCAGCAGTTCCCGGGACAGGGTCTTGGATACGCAGTATTTT. Translation gives CASSSRDRVLDTQYF.

The chain is built from TRBV7-8 and TRBJ2-1, with D tentatively TRBD1 (6 bases). The V and J ends lost 11 bases and 10 bases respectively, with 12 bases between them. This CDR3 region has 10 residues. Germline V gene sequence: CDR1 SGHVS, CDR2 FQNEAQ. The CDR3 protein is CAEGGVEQFF. CDR3 DNA sequence: TGTGCCGAAGGGGGAGTGGAGCAGTTCTTC.